Listed here are 9 T cell receptor beta chains from one sample, sequenced in a study of T cells after yellow fever vaccination. MiXCR, run by TCRdb on the 5' RACE reads, gives a single entry per CDR3 protein. This sample carries about 69,000 distinct CDR3 sequences, about 6% of them seen once, and the ten largest clones take about 2%. Sequenced material: CD4+ T cells sorted from PBMCs, taken approximately 16 days after the first yellow fever vaccination. The receptors derive from a young man who received the YFV17D yellow fever vaccine.

This clonotype has at least ten counts. The chain has TRBV7-6 and TRBJ2-2; TRBD2 matches at 12 bases. The CDR3 covers 18 residues. Germline V gene sequence: CDR1 SGHVS, CDR2 FNYEAQ. J was trimmed by 4 bases and V by 1 base; bases with no gene match: 7. The CDR3 nucleotides are TGTGCCAGCAGCTTAGAAGCTAGCGGGGGGGCCCGCACCGGGGAGCTGTTTTTT. Translation: CASSLEASGGARTGELFF.

This clonotype was recorded at least ten times. The J gene is TRBJ1-3, the V gene TRBV5-5; the D is unclear. Trimming took off 1 base at V and 4 bases at J, with 12 bases between the two ends. The CDR3 spans 15 residues. Germline CDR1 and CDR2: SGHKS and YYEKEE (reference sequence). The CDR3 nucleotides are TGTGCCAGCAGCTTGATTCGCTCCATGGGAAACACCATATATTTT. As protein: CASSLIRSMGNTIYF. Together with reference TRBV5-5 and TRBJ1-3, the CDR3 gives the full variable domain: DAGVTQSPTHLIKTRGQQVTLRCSPISGHKSVSWYQQVLGQGPQFIFQYYEKEERGRGNFPDRFSARQFPNYSSELNVNALLLGDSALYLCASSLIRSMGNTIYFGEGSWLTVV.

This clonotype was observed at least ten times. The chain joins TRBV5-1 to TRBJ1-1; no definite D call. This CDR3 comprises 15 residues. Between the trimmed V and J ends, which lost 0 bases and 7 bases, there was a span of 16 bases. Germline loops: CDR1 SGHRS, CDR2 YFSETQ. Here the CDR3 DNA reads TGCGCCAGCAGCTTGGCGGGTGTGAGTCGGAGTGAAGCTTTCTTT. Protein sequence: CASSLAGVSRSEAFF. Using reference TRBV5-1 and TRBJ1-1 for the parts outside the CDR3, the full variable domain is KAGVTQTPRYLIKTRGQQVTLSCSPISGHRSVSWYQQTPGQGLQFLFEYFSETQRNKGNFPGRFSGRQFSNSRSEMNVSTLELGDSALYLCASSLAGVSRSEAFFGQGTRLTVV.

This clonotype occurred a few times. J is TRBJ2-3 and V is TRBV18; the match to TRBD2 covers 7 bases. CDR3 length: 15 amino acids. The germline CDR1 and CDR2 sequences are KGHSH and LQKENI. V was clipped by 8 bases and J by 8 bases; unmatched bases: 16. CDR3 loop: CASTSAGVPYGTQYF. The CDR3 DNA reads TGTGCCAGCACATCCGCGGGGGTGCCGTATGGTACGCAGTATTTT.

Ten or more counts support this clonotype. The chain is built from TRBV7-2 and TRBJ2-7, with 7 nucleotides matching TRBD1. Germline CDR1 is SGHTA and CDR2 is FQGNSA. V gave up 8 bases and J gave up 1 base; unmatched junction bases: 5. The CDR3 totals 13 residues. The CDR3 is CASRRDRSYEQYF. The CDR3 DNA sequence: TGTGCCAGCCGCCGGGACAGATCCTACGAGCAGTACTTC.

This clonotype was seen a few times. The J gene is TRBJ2-3, the V gene TRBV3-1, with a tentative D call TRBD2 (6 bases). The CDR3 sequence is 15 residues long. V was trimmed by 11 bases and J by 5 bases, leaving 23 bases between them. Germline V gene data show CDR1 as LGHDT and CDR2 as YNNKEL (reference sequence). CDR3 sequence (DNA): TGTGCCTCCACCCAAGATACGGGGCGGGAAGATACGCAGTATTTT. Translated, it gives CASTQDTGREDTQYF.

The table lists this clonotype with many counts. V and J are TRBV7-2 and TRBJ2-1, with 8 bases aligning to TRBD2. Germline-derived CDR1 and CDR2 are SGHTA and FQGNSA. The CDR3 runs to 14 residues. J gave up 6 bases and V 5 bases, and 6 bases lay outside the gene matches. This CDR3 is CASSVLAAFNEQFF. CDR3 in DNA: TGTGCCAGCAGCGTACTAGCGGCCTTCAATGAGCAGTTCTTC.

The table lists this clonotype with many counts. The rearrangement links TRBV5-1 to TRBJ1-6; D is uncertain. Per germline, CDR1 SGHRS and CDR2 YFSETQ. The CDR3 length is 15 residues. Trimming stripped 5 bases from V and 0 bases from J, with 9 bases between. CDR3 DNA: TGCGCCAGCAGGGACGGAAGCTCCTATAATTCACCCCTCCACTTT. Translating gives CASRDGSSYNSPLHF.

This clonotype showed up many times. V usage is TRBV7-2 and J usage is TRBJ2-7, with no clear D. The CDR3 extends over 14 amino acids. Trimming removed 2 bases at V and 0 bases at J, with 8 bases between. CDR1 and CDR2 from the germline V gene are SGHTA and FQGNSA. The CDR3 region has the DNA TGTGCCAGCAGCTTAAGGACGGCCTCCTACGAGCAGTACTTC. Encoded protein: CASSLRTASYEQYF. Complete variable domain (other parts from reference TRBV7-2 and TRBJ2-7): GAGVSQSPSNKVTEKGKDVELRCDPISGHTALYWYRQSLGQGLEFLIYFQGNSAPDKSGLPSDRFSAERTGGSVSTLTIQRTQQEDSAVYLCASSLRTASYEQYFGPGTRLTVT.